This entry lists 14 T cell receptor beta chains sequenced from one sample in a study of cytomegalovirus exposure and HLA in healthy donors. PCR used 60 Vbeta primers and 13 Jbeta primers. Data came from immunoSEQ multiplex PCR; TCRdb stores just in-frame clones and leaves some out. The sample contains more than 95,000 clones, 74% of which appear only once. The sample was PBMCs. The receptors were sampled from a woman between 45 and 65 years old in good health and CMV-seropositive.

The CDR3 protein is CASSGFPGSKNSPLHF. The CDR3 DNA follows: TGTGCCAGCAGTGGCTTTCCGGGGAGCAAGAATTCACCCCTCCACTTT. V usage is TRBV6-1 and J usage is TRBJ1-6; D unclear. Trimming removed 4 bases at V and 7 bases at J, with 17 bases between. Germline V CDR1 and CDR2: MNHNS, SASEGT. The CDR3 loop spans 16 amino acids.

This rearrangement joins TRBV6-1 to TRBJ2-1, with D possibly TRBD2 on 7 matching bases. The ends were cut back, 3 bases at V and 6 bases at J, with 15 bases in the middle. This CDR3 region has 15 residues. Germline CDR1 and CDR2: MNHNS and SASEGT. The CDR3 region is CASSDLAGARNEQFF. For the CDR3, the DNA is TGTGCCAGCAGTGATTTGGCGGGGGCCCGCAATGAGCAGTTCTTC.

The rearrangement joins TRBV28 to TRBJ1-2; TRBD1 aligns across 8 bases. The J segment lost 1 base and the V segment lost 5 bases, leaving 3 bases of the junction unmatched. Germline V gene sequence: CDR1 MDHEN, CDR2 SYDVKM. This CDR3 has 14 residues. The CDR3 DNA reads TGTGCCAGCAGTCTAACAGGGGGTAACTATGGCTACACCTTC. Encoded protein: CASSLTGGNYGYTF.

J is TRBJ1-5 and V is TRBV28; D not certain. The CDR3 contains 11 residues. Germline values: CDR1 MDHEN, CDR2 SYDVKM. V gave up 8 bases and J gave up 2 bases, with 4 bases separating them. CDR3 bases: TGTGCCAGCTCGGGCAATCAGCCCCAGCATTTT. Protein product: CASSGNQPQHF.

V usage is TRBV7-9 and J usage is TRBJ1-5; no definite D call. Germline V gene lookup returns CDR1 SEHNR and CDR2 FQNEAQ (reference sequence). CDR3 length: 12 amino acids. V was pared by 1 base and J by 7 bases, with 5 bases between. CDR3 coding DNA: TGTGCCAGCAGCTTAGTAGAACAGCCCCAGCATTTT. It is translated as CASSLVEQPQHF.

This clone appeared a few times. The chain combines TRBV6-4 with TRBJ2-5; 8 bases are a match to TRBD2. Germline CDR1 and CDR2: MRHNA and SNTAGT. With V trimmed by 3 bases and J by 2 bases, 5 bases remained unmatched. CDR3 length: 15 residues. DNA of the CDR3: TGTGCCAGCAGTGAGGGGACTAGTCATCAAGAGACCCAGTACTTC. It yields the protein CASSEGTSHQETQYF.

This clone has a handful of counts. The chain carries TRBV6-1 and TRBJ2-5; D is ambiguous. The CDR3 covers 15 residues. The germline V gene encodes CDR1 MNHNS and CDR2 SASEGT. V was trimmed by 4 bases and J by 0 bases, leaving 12 bases between them. In DNA form, the CDR3 reads TGTGCCAGCAGTGCATACCCTATGGACCAAGAGACCCAGTACTTC. As protein: CASSAYPMDQETQYF.

This clone has only a few counts. This chain joins TRBV5-4 and TRBJ2-1, with D possibly matching TRBD2 (5 bases). CDR3 length: 13 amino acids. Germline CDR1 and CDR2: SGHNT and YYREEE (reference sequence). The V end lost 0 bases, the J end lost 6 bases, and 7 bases lay between the germline ends. The CDR3 is CASSLGEGNEQFF. The CDR3 DNA reads TGTGCCAGCAGCTTGGGCGAGGGCAATGAGCAGTTCTTC.

J is TRBJ2-5 and V is TRBV19; 9 bases agree with TRBD1. TRBJ2-7 matches the DNA end more closely, so the J call is doubtful. The CDR3 is 16 amino acids. Germline values: CDR1 LNHDA, CDR2 SQIVND (reference sequence). The CDR3 is CASSTIRDREGNEQYF. CDR3 bases: TGTGCCAGTAGTACCATCAGGGACAGGGAGGGTAACGAGCAGTACTTC.

The chain employs TRBV28 and TRBJ1-6; 9 nucleotides agree with TRBD1. With 6 bases clipped from V and 10 bases from J, the junction kept 10 bases outside the gene matches. Germline CDR1 and CDR2: MDHEN and SYDVKM. The CDR3 has 15 amino acids. Here the CDR3 reads CASRTGGGYDSPLHF. The CDR3 coding sequence is TGTGCCAGCAGAACAGGGGGCGGATACGACTCACCCCTCCACTTT.

The genes are TRBV10-3 and TRBJ1-2; 7 bases map to TRBD1. The V gene end was trimmed by 2 bases and the J gene end by 8 bases; junction bases not matched to a gene: 5. The V gene's germline CDR1 is ENHRY and CDR2 SYGVKD. This CDR3 region has 13 residues. Here the CDR3 reads CAISEVTGYGYTF. The CDR3 coding sequence is TGTGCCATCAGTGAGGTGACAGGGTACGGCTACACCTTC.

This chain links TRBV7-2 with TRBJ2-4; tentatively, D is TRBD2 (6 bases). V lost 2 bases, J lost 4 bases, and 18 bases lay in between. In germline, CDR1 is SGHTA, CDR2 FQGNSA. This CDR3 has 17 residues. The CDR3 loop reads CASSLQSSFAGKNIQYF. The CDR3 DNA reads TGTGCCAGCAGCTTACAAAGTTCCTTCGCGGGGAAAAACATTCAGTACTTC.

This chain connects TRBV18 to TRBJ2-1, with D perhaps TRBD1 (5 bases). Per the germline V gene, CDR1 is KGHSH and CDR2 is LQKENI. The CDR3 runs to 14 residues. The germline V and J ends were trimmed by 0 bases and 4 bases, with 7 bases remaining between them. The CDR3 DNA sequence: TGTGCCAGCTCACCACCCCGGACATACAATGAGCAGTTCTTC. Its translation is CASSPPRTYNEQFF.

The chain joins TRBV2 to TRBJ2-7, with D possibly TRBD2 on 5 matching bases. Germline V CDR1 and CDR2: SNHLY, FYNNEI. The CDR3 loop spans 14 amino acids. The V and J ends lost 1 base and 12 bases respectively, with 19 bases between them. The CDR3 region is CASSEEGVGVKSYF. As DNA, the CDR3 is TGTGCCAGCAGTGAAGAAGGAGTCGGGGTTAAGTCGTACTTC.